The text below deals with one TCR beta chain. Its specificity is unknown. Germline and junction disagree at one end, which may indicate a read error. This record belongs to a study of tissue T cells after allogeneic stem cell transplantation. Whole-study results and caveats: Only a limited share of tissue TCRs appeared in blood or spleen. Which tissue TCRs were alloreactive or antigen-specific was not determined. Some clones might be persisting host cells.

Comparators without hematopoietic cell transplant had other cancers, at least five gastrointestinal samples, and no known gastrointestinal disease. Germline values: CDR1 SEHNR, CDR2 FQNEAQ (reference sequence). The CDR3 runs 14 residues. Some clones are missing from TCRdb's copy, which holds only in-frame ones; the method was immunoSEQ multiplex PCR. The table includes about 12,000 clones, approximately 70% detected once. This specimen consisted of tissue from the right colon, obtained at autopsy. This rearrangement joins TRBV7-9 to TRBJ2-1; 7 bases are shared with TRBD1. The sequence was obtained from a woman between 18 and 55 years old with breast cancer. The CDR3 protein is CASTLTTGEVEQFF. CDR3 DNA: TGTGCCAGCACCTTAACTACAGGGGAAGTTGAGCAGTTCTTC.